Below, 29 T cell receptor beta chains from the same sample are listed, as sequenced in a study of blood T cell repertoires in COVID-19. Profiling relied on immunoSEQ multiplex PCR, and the TCRdb table lists in-frame clones only, not all of them. Of almost 200,000 clones in the sample, around 85% were seen once. Material: peripheral blood. The receptors were gathered from a man between 60 and 75 years old with COVID-19, enrolled during active disease.

The V call is TRBV6-6, the J call TRBJ1-2, with 11 bases that match TRBD1. The germline gives CDR1 MNHNY, CDR2 SVGAGI (reference sequence). The length of the CDR3 is 16 residues. V shed 6 bases and J 5 bases; nucleotides not matched to a gene: 11. As DNA, the CDR3 is TGTGCCAGCAGCACTGGACAGGGGGCGGTTAATTATGGCTACACCTTC. This translates into CASSTGQGAVNYGYTF.

V usage is TRBV13 and J usage is TRBJ2-7, with D perhaps matching TRBD2 (5 bases). V gave up 4 bases and J gave up 7 bases, with 20 bases separating them. This CDR3 is 15 amino acids long. The V gene's germline CDR1 is PRHDT and CDR2 FYEKMQ (reference sequence). The CDR3 sequence is CASSSKVLGGREQYF. For the CDR3, the DNA is TGTGCCAGCAGCTCAAAGGTTCTAGGAGGTCGGGAGCAGTACTTC. The full variable domain, completed using reference TRBV13 and TRBJ2-7, is AAGVIQSPRHLIKEKRETATLKCYPIPRHDTVYWYQQGPGQDPQFLISFYEKMQSDKGSIPDRFSAQQFSDYHSELNMSSLELGDSALYFCASSSKVLGGREQYFGPGTRLTVT.

J is TRBJ2-3 and V is TRBV9; D perhaps matches TRBD1 (7 bases). V was clipped by 6 bases and J by 2 bases, with 13 bases between them. The CDR3 totals 14 residues. Germline V gene sequence: CDR1 SGDLS, CDR2 YYNGEE. In nucleotides, the CDR3 is TGTGCCAGCAAGGGCAGGGGGGTCACAGATACGCAGTATTTT. Its protein product is CASKGRGVTDTQYF.

This chain uses TRBV15 with TRBJ2-1; D uncertain. Trimming took 1 base from V and 5 from J, leaving 3 bases between them. Looked up from germline, CDR1 is LNHNV and CDR2 is YYDKDF (reference sequence). The CDR3 loop spans 12 amino acids. The CDR3 reads CATSRVDNEQFF. The CDR3 coding sequence is TGTGCCACCAGCAGAGTAGACAATGAGCAGTTCTTC.

This sequence joins TRBV7-6 and TRBJ2-7; TRBD1 matches 10 bases. V lost 5 bases and J lost 6; bases outside the gene matches: 10. The CDR3 has 15 residues. Per the germline V gene, CDR1 is SGHVS and CDR2 is FNYEAQ. CDR3 sequence (DNA): TGTGCCAGCAGCATCCGGACCGGGACAGGGGTCGAGCAGTACTTC. Protein product: CASSIRTGTGVEQYF.

V gene TRBV9 combines with J gene TRBJ1-2, with TRBD1 identical over 8 bases. J was trimmed by 4 bases and V by 5 bases; bases with no gene match: 7. Germline V gene data show CDR1 as SGDLS and CDR2 as YYNGEE. The CDR3 has 14 residues. CDR3 protein: CASRPTGGSYGYTF. CDR3 nucleotide sequence: TGTGCCAGCAGACCAACAGGGGGAAGCTATGGCTACACCTTC. The full variable domain, in which reference TRBV9 and TRBJ1-2 provide the parts outside the CDR3, is DSGVTQTPKHLITATGQRVTLRCSPRSGDLSVYWYQQSLDQGLQFLIQYYNGEERAKGNILERFSAQQFPDLHSELNLSSLELGDSALYFCASRPTGGSYGYTFGSGTRLTVV.

As for this clone: The sample carries other DNA sequences with the same CDR3. The chain links TRBV24-1 to TRBJ2-2; a possible D gene is TRBD1 (6 bases). Trimming took 4 bases from V and 0 from J, leaving 11 bases between them. From germline, CDR1 is KGHDR and CDR2 SFDVKD. This CDR3 is built from 16 residues. Here the CDR3 reads CATSEDGTPNTGELFF. The CDR3 nucleotides read TGTGCCACCAGTGAGGACGGGACACCGAACACCGGGGAGCTGTTTTTT.

The V and J genes are TRBV7-8 and TRBJ2-5; D is possibly TRBD1 (6 bases). V shed 8 bases and J shed 3 bases, with 19 bases lying between them. The CDR3 has 15 residues. Per the germline V gene, CDR1 is SGHVS and CDR2 is FQNEAQ. This chain's CDR3 is CASVRDTARKETQYF. The CDR3 DNA follows: TGTGCCAGCGTCCGGGACACGGCTCGGAAAGAGACCCAGTACTTC.

CDR3 DNA: TGTGCCAGCAGTTCCGGGACATTGGGAAGCAATCAGCCCCAGCATTTT. Translating gives CASSSGTLGSNQPQHF. V usage is TRBV27 and J usage is TRBJ1-5; D is possibly TRBD1 (6 bases). The germline gives CDR1 MNHEY, CDR2 SMNVEV (reference sequence). Deletions cut 4 bases from V and 1 base from J, with 14 bases between. The CDR3 is 16 amino acids.

V is TRBV5-1 and J is TRBJ1-6; 8 bases align to TRBD1. J lost 10 bases, V lost 0 bases, and 9 bases had no gene match. There are 16 residues in the CDR3. CDR1 is SGHRS, CDR2 YFSETQ, per germline. CDR3 DNA sequence: TGCGCCAGCAGCTTGGATACAGGGGGGAGTAGCTCACCCCTCCACTTT. Its protein is CASSLDTGGSSSPLHF.

The chain couples TRBV10-2 to TRBJ1-5; the match to TRBD1 covers 8 bases. V lost 8 bases to trimming and J lost 1 base; unmatched junction nucleotides: 4. The V gene's germline CDR1 is WSHSY and CDR2 SAAADI. The length of the CDR3 is 14 residues. The CDR3, as DNA: TGCGCCAGCTCCTGGACAGGGAGCAATCAGCCCCAGCATTTT. Its translation is CASSWTGSNQPQHF.

This chain joins TRBV2 and TRBJ2-1, with 10 nucleotides matching TRBD1. Germline CDR1 and CDR2: SNHLY and FYNNEI. The CDR3 spans 14 residues. The junction had 7 bases not matched to a gene; V was cut back by 6 bases and J by 8 bases. The CDR3 loop reads CASSRQGAGDEQFF. CDR3 nucleotide sequence: TGTGCCAGCAGCCGACAGGGGGCGGGGGATGAGCAGTTCTTC.

This clone has only one observation. The genes are TRBV5-1 and TRBJ1-1; possible D gene TRBD1, 5 bases. The CDR3 is 15 amino acids. V gave up 7 bases and J gave up 0 bases, with 16 bases separating them. The V gene's germline CDR1 is SGHRS and CDR2 YFSETQ. The CDR3 DNA sequence: TGCGCCAGCTCAGGGCCCGACCTACTGAACACTGAAGCTTTCTTT. This codes for CASSGPDLLNTEAFF.

This rearrangement joins TRBV12-3 or TRBV12-4 to TRBJ2-3, with TRBD2 as a possible D gene (6 bases). V lost 4 bases and J lost 4, with 6 bases in between. The CDR3 spans 12 residues. The CDR3 DNA sequence: TGTGCCAGCAGTTCGGGAGCAGATACGCAGTATTTT. As protein: CASSSGADTQYF.

This sequence joins TRBV28 and TRBJ1-1; a possible D gene is TRBD1 (5 bases). V was shortened by 6 bases and J by 7 bases, with 12 bases between the two germline ends. This CDR3 spans 12 amino acids. Germline CDR1 is MDHEN and CDR2 is SYDVKM. The CDR3 nucleotides read TGTGCCAGCAGACTCAGGGTGGGTGAAGCTTTCTTT. Translated, it gives CASRLRVGEAFF. Variable domain in full (rest from reference TRBV28 and TRBJ1-1): DVKVTQSSRYLVKRTGEKVFLECVQDMDHENMFWYRQDPGLGLRLIYFSYDVKMKEKGDIPEGYSVSREKKERFSLILESASTNQTSMYLCASRLRVGEAFFGQGTRLTVV.

The chain links TRBV11-2 to TRBJ2-2; weak D call: TRBD1 (6 bases). CDR3 length: 11 amino acids. V lost 6 bases, J lost 8 bases, and 7 bases lay in between. In germline, CDR1 is SGHAT, CDR2 FQNNGV. The DNA of the CDR3 is TGTGCCAGCAGACAGGGAGGGGAGCTGTTTTTT. It translates to CASRQGGELFF.

The chain uses TRBV5-8 and TRBJ1-4; a weak D match, TRBD1 (6 bases). The CDR3 length is 15 residues. Germline V gene lookup returns CDR1 SGHTS and CDR2 YDEGEE. V lost 2 bases, J lost 7 bases, and 15 bases lay in between. CDR3 amino acids: CASSFRQADTEKLFF. CDR3 bases: TGTGCCAGCAGCTTTCGACAGGCCGACACTGAAAAACTGTTTTTT.

J is TRBJ1-5 and V is TRBV12-3 or TRBV12-4, with 8 bases fitting TRBD1. CDR3 size: 12 residues. V was pared by 6 bases and J by 9 bases, with 4 bases of the junction left unmatched. CDR3 protein: CASSRQGRPQHF. The CDR3 nucleotides are TGTGCCAGCAGCCGACAGGGGCGGCCCCAGCATTTT.

The CDR3: CATSKRTSGSSTDTQYF. DNA for the CDR3: TGTGCCACCAGCAAGAGGACTAGCGGGAGTAGCACAGATACGCAGTATTTT. The rearrangement joins TRBV15 to TRBJ2-3, with 13 bases matching TRBD2. Germline values: CDR1 LNHNV, CDR2 YYDKDF (reference sequence). The V gene end was trimmed by 4 bases and the J gene end by 0 bases; junction bases not matched to a gene: 4. The CDR3 spans 17 residues.

This chain connects TRBV19 to TRBJ2-1, with 7 bases identical to TRBD2. The CDR3 runs 15 residues. Germline V gives CDR1 LNHDA, CDR2 SQIVND (reference sequence). V trimming: 1 base; J trimming: 6 bases; junction bases outside the gene matches: 6. CDR3 DNA sequence: TGTGCCAGTAGTATAGTGGTCGGGGGGAGCAATGAGCAGTTCTTC. Encoded protein: CASSIVVGGSNEQFF. Full variable domain (remainder filled in from reference TRBV19 and TRBJ2-1): DGGITQSPKYLFRKEGQNVTLSCEQNLNHDAMYWYRQDPGQGLRLIYYSQIVNDFQKGDIAEGYSVSREKKESFPLTVTSAQKNPTAFYLCASSIVVGGSNEQFFGPGTRLTVL.

The chain joins TRBV2 to TRBJ1-1; D call uncertain. CDR3 length: 11 amino acids. The germline V gene has CDR1 SNHLY and CDR2 FYNNEI. V lost 9 bases to trimming and J lost 2 bases, with 7 bases between them. CDR3: CASGRNTEAFF. The DNA of the CDR3 is TGTGCCAGTGGCCGAAACACTGAAGCTTTCTTT.

The chain combines TRBV19 with TRBJ1-4; TRBD1 is a possible D gene (5 bases). Germline values: CDR1 LNHDA, CDR2 SQIVND (reference sequence). Between the trimmed V and J ends, which lost 4 bases and 8 bases, there was a span of 20 bases. CDR3 length: 16 residues. The CDR3 reads CASSKANVLGGEKLFF. In DNA, the CDR3 is TGTGCCAGTAGTAAGGCAAACGTCCTTGGGGGGGAAAAACTGTTTTTT.

The chain links TRBV7-3 to TRBJ2-1, with 9 bases matching TRBD2. CDR3 length: 16 residues. CDR1 is SGHTA, CDR2 FQGTGA, per germline. Unmatched junction bases numbered 13, after V lost 5 bases and J lost 8 bases. The CDR3 reads CASSRPKREVRYEQFF. Here the CDR3 DNA reads TGTGCCAGCAGCCGCCCTAAGCGGGAGGTACGGTATGAGCAGTTCTTC. Using reference TRBV7-3 and TRBJ2-1 for the parts outside the CDR3, the full variable domain is GAGVSQTPSNKVTEKGKYVELRCDPISGHTALYWYRQSLGQGPEFLIYFQGTGAADDSGLPNDRFFAVRPEGSVSTLKIQRTERGDSAVYLCASSRPKREVRYEQFFGPGTRLTVL.

The V gene is TRBV7-9, the J gene TRBJ1-2, with 10 nucleotides matching TRBD1. J gave up 8 bases and V 5 bases, and 2 bases lay outside the gene matches. The CDR3 length is 12 residues. The germline gives CDR1 SEHNR, CDR2 FQNEAQ (reference sequence). This CDR3 reads CASSQGQGGYTF. In DNA, the CDR3 is TGTGCCAGCAGCCAGGGACAGGGGGGCTACACCTTC.

The chain joins TRBV7-3 to TRBJ2-1; possibly TRBD2 for D (6 bases). This CDR3 contains 15 residues. The germline V and J ends were trimmed by 5 bases and 3 bases, with 14 bases remaining between them. The germline CDR1 and CDR2 sequences are SGHTA and FQGTGA. Written as DNA, the CDR3 is TGTGCCAGCAGCAATGACAAGGGAGGCTACAATGAGCAGTTCTTC. This codes for CASSNDKGGYNEQFF.

The chain recombines TRBV2 with TRBJ2-2, with 11 bases that match TRBD2. The CDR3 sequence is 16 residues long. The V gene's germline CDR1 is SNHLY and CDR2 FYNNEI. The V segment lost 2 bases and the J segment 8 bases; nucleotides outside the gene matches: 7. CDR3: CASSEQTSGIGGELFF. The CDR3 bases are TGTGCCAGCAGTGAACAGACTAGCGGGATTGGTGGGGAGCTGTTTTTT. The full variable domain, completed using reference TRBV2 and TRBJ2-2, is EPEVTQTPSHQVTQMGQEVILRCVPISNHLYFYWYRQILGQKVEFLVSFYNNEISEKSEIFDDQFSVERPDGSNFTLKIRSTKLEDSAMYFCASSEQTSGIGGELFFGEGSRLTVL.

The V call is TRBV28, the J call TRBJ2-3; 9 bases fit TRBD2. The CDR3 has 16 residues. The germline V gene has CDR1 MDHEN and CDR2 SYDVKM. Unmatched junction bases numbered 8, after V lost 4 bases and J lost 3 bases. The CDR3 loop is CASSWGRGRETDTQYF. The CDR3 DNA reads as TGTGCCAGCAGTTGGGGTCGCGGGAGGGAAACAGATACGCAGTATTTT. The whole variable domain, remainder taken from reference TRBV28 and TRBJ2-3, is DVKVTQSSRYLVKRTGEKVFLECVQDMDHENMFWYRQDPGLGLRLIYFSYDVKMKEKGDIPEGYSVSREKKERFSLILESASTNQTSMYLCASSWGRGRETDTQYFGPGTRLTVL.

This chain uses TRBV10-2 with TRBJ2-5, with 10 bases identical to TRBD1. J lost 2 bases, V lost 6 bases, and 6 bases had no gene match. The germline CDR1 and CDR2 sequences are WSHSY and SAAADI. The CDR3 consists of 15 residues. This CDR3 is CASSPGQGRQETQYF. The CDR3 DNA is TGCGCCAGCAGCCCGGGACAGGGGCGTCAAGAGACCCAGTACTTC.

Notes on this clone: A read error may account for a junction end that differs from germline. The V and J genes are TRBV6-5 and TRBJ1-5, with 9 bases fitting TRBD1. This CDR3 comprises 14 residues. Germline loops: CDR1 MNHEY, CDR2 SVGAGI. As DNA, the CDR3 is TGTACCAGCAGCGTACAGGGGGCAGGACAGCCCCAGCATTTT. Encoded protein: CTSSVQGAGQPQHF.